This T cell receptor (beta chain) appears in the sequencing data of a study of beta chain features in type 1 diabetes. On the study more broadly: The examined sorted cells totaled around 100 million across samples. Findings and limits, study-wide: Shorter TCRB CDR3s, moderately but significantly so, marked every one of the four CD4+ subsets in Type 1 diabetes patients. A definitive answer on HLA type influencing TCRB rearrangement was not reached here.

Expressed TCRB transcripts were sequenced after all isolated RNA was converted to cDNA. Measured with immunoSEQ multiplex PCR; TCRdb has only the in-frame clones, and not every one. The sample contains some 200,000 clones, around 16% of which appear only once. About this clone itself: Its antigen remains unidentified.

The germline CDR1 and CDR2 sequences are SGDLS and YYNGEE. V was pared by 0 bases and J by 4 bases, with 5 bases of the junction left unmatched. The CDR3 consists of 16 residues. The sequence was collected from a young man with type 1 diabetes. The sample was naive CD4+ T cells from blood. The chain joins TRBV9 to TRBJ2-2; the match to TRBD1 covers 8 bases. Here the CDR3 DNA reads TGTGCCAGCAGCGTAGACGGACAGGGTAGCACCGGGGAGCTGTTTTTT. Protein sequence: CASSVDGQGSTGELFF.